These T cell receptor beta chains were read from a single sample in a study of blood T cell repertoires in COVID-19. Sequenced by immunoSEQ multiplex PCR; TCRdb stores in-frame clones only, minus some. The top ten hold about 18% of the sample, which has roughly 80,000 clones, around 80% seen once. What was sequenced was peripheral blood. All receptors come from a woman aged 55 to 70 with acute or convalescent COVID-19. CDR3s include the opening cysteine and the closing phenylalanine or tryptophan. The order of the fields is clone size, V gene, J gene, CDR3 protein. Clone size is shown for a subset of rows, as once, few, many or a class of expanded clone.

NA	TRBV11-2	TRBJ2-3	CASSLRQGTSTDTQYF
NA	TRBV5-1	TRBJ1-1	CASSREQGKNTEAFF
NA	TRBV2	TRBJ2-1	CASSEVGGSSYNEQFF
NA	TRBV29-1	TRBJ2-7	CSVEGQGAWEQYF
NA	TRBV7-2	TRBJ1-2	CASSEGQSLLGYGYTF
NA	TRBV7-2	TRBJ1-2	CASSLHIRGLDGYTF
NA	TRBV5-6	TRBJ1-1	CASSLVPGDMNTEAFF
NA	TRBV3-1/TRBV3-2	TRBJ1-5	CASSQDRDQPQHF
few	TRBV11-2	TRBJ2-5	CASSPLAGGRGETQYF
NA	TRBV9	TRBJ2-7	CASSGTSGGAYPYEQYF
NA	TRBV27	TRBJ1-4	CASSLQASEKLFF
NA	TRBV9	TRBJ2-7	CASAERLAGTYEQYF
NA	TRBV19	TRBJ2-3	CASSLAGVRDTQYF
NA	TRBV23-1	TRBJ1-2	CASRSTGEPNYGYTF
NA	TRBV5-4	TRBJ2-7	CASSFGGSAYEQYF
NA	TRBV7-6	TRBJ2-3	CASSLPAGLTDTQYF
once	TRBV29-1	TRBJ1-3	CSVQGLENTIYF
NA	TRBV25-1	TRBJ2-1	CASSELTGGHYNEQFF
NA	TRBV7-2	TRBJ2-5	CASSLGPGIETQYF
NA	TRBV6-2/TRBV6-3	TRBJ2-3	CASSSHPGLAGVSTDTQYF
NA	TRBV4-1	TRBJ2-2	CASSQDSGSGRTGELFF
NA	TRBV12-3/TRBV12-4	TRBJ2-7	CASSRNRGYEQYF
many	TRBV6-5	TRBJ1-3	CASSPTHTPGNTIYF
NA	TRBV5-6	TRBJ2-5	CASSLQETQYF
NA	TRBV6-5	TRBJ2-7	CASSYGQGGREQYF
NA	TRBV27	TRBJ1-4	CASRQTVAGARATNEKLFF
NA	TRBV6-5	TRBJ1-1	CASRGGFTEAFF
NA	TRBV19	TRBJ2-3	CATKSSYAKYF
NA	TRBV19	TRBJ1-3	CASTRGLEGNTIYF
NA	TRBV3-1/TRBV3-2	TRBJ2-1	CASSLLLGINEQFF
NA	TRBV10-3	TRBJ2-7	CASSDRDEQYF
once	TRBV5-1	TRBJ1-3	CASSLDGAGNTIYF
once	TRBV6-4	TRBJ1-2	CASSDYPRGQGYTF
once	TRBV18	TRBJ1-4	CASSGNVATNEKLFF
NA	TRBV21-1	TRBJ2-1	CASSSRGTSGVHEQFF
NA	TRBV15	TRBJ1-2	CATSRTRDRGLAF
NA	TRBV24-1	TRBJ2-2	CATRRGGTGELFF
NA	TRBV14	TRBJ1-5	CASSQGQDRGLLDSNQPQHF
NA	TRBV21-1	TRBJ2-2	CASSSGGGTGDLVKHTGELFF
NA	TRBV5-1	TRBJ2-2	CASSYPGGYTGELFF
NA	TRBV30	TRBJ1-2	CAWSVLGRAGGYTF
NA	TRBV3-1/TRBV3-2	TRBJ2-7	CASSPLAGGGNEQYF